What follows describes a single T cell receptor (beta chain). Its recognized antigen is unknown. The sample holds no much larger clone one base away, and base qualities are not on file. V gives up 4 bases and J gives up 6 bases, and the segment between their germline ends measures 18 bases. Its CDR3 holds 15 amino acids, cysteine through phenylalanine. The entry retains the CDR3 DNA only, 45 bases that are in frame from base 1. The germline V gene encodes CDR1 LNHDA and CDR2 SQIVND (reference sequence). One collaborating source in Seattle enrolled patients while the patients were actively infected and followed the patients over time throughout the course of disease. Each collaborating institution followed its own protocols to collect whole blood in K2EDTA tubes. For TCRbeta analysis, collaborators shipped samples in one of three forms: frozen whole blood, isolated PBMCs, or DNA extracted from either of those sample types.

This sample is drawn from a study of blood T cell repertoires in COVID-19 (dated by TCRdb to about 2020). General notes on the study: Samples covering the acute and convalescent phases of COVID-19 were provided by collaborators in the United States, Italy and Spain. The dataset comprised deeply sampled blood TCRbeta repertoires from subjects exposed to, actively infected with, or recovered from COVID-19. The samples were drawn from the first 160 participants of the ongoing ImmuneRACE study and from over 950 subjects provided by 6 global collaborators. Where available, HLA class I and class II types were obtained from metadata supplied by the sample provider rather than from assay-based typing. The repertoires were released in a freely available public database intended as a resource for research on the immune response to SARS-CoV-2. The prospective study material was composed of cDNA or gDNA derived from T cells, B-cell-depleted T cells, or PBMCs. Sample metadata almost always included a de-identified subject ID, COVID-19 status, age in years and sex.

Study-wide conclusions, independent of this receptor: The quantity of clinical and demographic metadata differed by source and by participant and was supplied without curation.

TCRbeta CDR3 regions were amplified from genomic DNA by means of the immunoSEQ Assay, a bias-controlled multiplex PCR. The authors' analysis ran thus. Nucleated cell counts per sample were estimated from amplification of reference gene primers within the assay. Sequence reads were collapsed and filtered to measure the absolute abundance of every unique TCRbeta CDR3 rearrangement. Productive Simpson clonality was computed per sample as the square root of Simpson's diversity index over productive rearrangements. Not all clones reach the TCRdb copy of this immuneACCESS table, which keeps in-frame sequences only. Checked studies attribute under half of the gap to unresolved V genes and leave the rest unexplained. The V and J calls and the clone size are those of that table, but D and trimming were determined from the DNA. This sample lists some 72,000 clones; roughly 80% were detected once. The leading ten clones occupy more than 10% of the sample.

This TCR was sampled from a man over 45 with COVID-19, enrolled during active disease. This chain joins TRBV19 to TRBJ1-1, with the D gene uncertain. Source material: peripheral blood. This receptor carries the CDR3 CASSTTAMGLAEAFF. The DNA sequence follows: TGTGCCAGTAGTACGACCGCTATGGGTCTAGCTGAAGCTTTCTTT.